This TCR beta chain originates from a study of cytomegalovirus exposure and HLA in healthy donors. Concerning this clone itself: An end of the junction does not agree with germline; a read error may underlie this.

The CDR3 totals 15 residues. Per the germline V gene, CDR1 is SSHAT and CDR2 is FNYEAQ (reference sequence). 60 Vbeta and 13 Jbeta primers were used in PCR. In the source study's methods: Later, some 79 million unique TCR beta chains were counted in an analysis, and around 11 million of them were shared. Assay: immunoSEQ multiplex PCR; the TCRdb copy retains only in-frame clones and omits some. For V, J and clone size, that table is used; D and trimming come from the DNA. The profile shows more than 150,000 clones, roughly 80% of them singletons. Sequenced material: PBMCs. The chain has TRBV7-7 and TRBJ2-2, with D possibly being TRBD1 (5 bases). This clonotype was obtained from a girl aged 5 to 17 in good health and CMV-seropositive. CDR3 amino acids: CASSLASGRTGELFF. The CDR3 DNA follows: TGTGCTAGCAGCTTAGCCTCAGGGCGGACCGGGGAGCTGTTTTTT. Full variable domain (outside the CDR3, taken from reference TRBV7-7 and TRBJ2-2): GAGVSQSPRYKVTKRGQDVTLRCDPISSHATLYWYQQALGQGPEFLTYFNYEAQPDKSGLPSDRFSAERPEGSISTLTIQRTEQRDSAMYRCASSLASGRTGELFFGEGSRLTVL.